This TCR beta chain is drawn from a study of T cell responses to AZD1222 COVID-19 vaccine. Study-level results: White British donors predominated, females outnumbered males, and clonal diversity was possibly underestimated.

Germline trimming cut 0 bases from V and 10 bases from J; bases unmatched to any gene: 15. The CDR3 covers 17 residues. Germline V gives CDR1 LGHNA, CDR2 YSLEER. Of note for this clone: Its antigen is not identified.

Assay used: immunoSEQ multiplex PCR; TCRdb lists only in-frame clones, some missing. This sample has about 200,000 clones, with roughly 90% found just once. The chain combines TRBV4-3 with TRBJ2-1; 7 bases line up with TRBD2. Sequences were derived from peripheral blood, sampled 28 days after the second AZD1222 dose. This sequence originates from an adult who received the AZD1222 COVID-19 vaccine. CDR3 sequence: CASSQERWPGGSGEQFF. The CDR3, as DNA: TGCGCCAGCAGCCAAGAACGGTGGCCGGGAGGATCCGGAGAGCAGTTCTTC.